These 12 T cell receptor beta chains were all obtained from the same sample, sequenced in a study of cytomegalovirus exposure and HLA in healthy donors. Primers for the PCR totalled 60 Vbeta and 13 Jbeta. Profiled with immunoSEQ multiplex PCR; TCRdb holds only in-frame clones, not every one. Seen here are about 220,000 clones, more than 65% observed once, and the top ten hold 1.8%. The source material was PBMCs. The receptors come from a woman aged 25 to 39 in good health and CMV-seronegative.

Comment on this clone: The germline gene is not matched at one end of the junction; a read error may be the cause. The chain employs TRBV7-9 and TRBJ2-1; 8 nucleotides line up with TRBD2. CDR3 length: 14 amino acids. Germline lookup yields CDR1 SEHNR and CDR2 FQNEAQ (reference sequence). The CDR3 sequence is CSSSLGTSYNEQFF. The CDR3 coding sequence is TGTTCCAGCAGCTTAGGGACTAGCTACAATGAGCAGTTCTTC.

This chain links TRBV7-2 with TRBJ1-1; 8 nucleotides align to TRBD1. The V segment lost 3 bases and the J segment 6 bases; nucleotides outside the gene matches: 9. CDR3 length: 15 residues. Germline values: CDR1 SGHTA, CDR2 FQGNSA. The DNA for the CDR3 is TGTGCCAGCAGCTTTAAAAGACAGGGGACTGCTGAAGCTTTCTTT. Encoded protein: CASSFKRQGTAEAFF.

This clone has only a few counts. One end of the junction does not line up with germline, which may come from a read error. The rearrangement links TRBV7-9 to TRBJ1-3; no clear D gene. This CDR3 spans 15 amino acids. Germline-derived CDR1 and CDR2 are SEHNR and FQNEAQ (reference sequence). CDR3 sequence (DNA): TGTTCCAGCAGCTTAGTAGGGAGCTCTGGAAACACCATATATTTT. Translating gives CSSSLVGSSGNTIYF. Full variable domain (rest looked up from reference TRBV7-9 and TRBJ1-3): DTGVSQNPRHKITKRGQNVTFRCDPISEHNRLYWYRQTLGQGPEFLTYFQNEAQLEKSRLLSDRFSAERPKGSFSTLEIQRTEQGDSAMYLCSSSLVGSSGNTIYFGEGSWLTVV.

The gene calls are TRBV7-2 and TRBJ2-3; tentatively, D is TRBD1 (6 bases). V was shortened by 2 bases and J by 12 bases, with 12 bases between the two germline ends. Germline V CDR1 and CDR2: SGHTA, FQGNSA. The CDR3 consists of 12 residues. The CDR3 bases are TGTGCCAGCAGCTTAAATGGGGGCTCTCAGTATTTT. Translation: CASSLNGGSQYF. The entire variable domain, with the rest obtained from reference TRBV7-2 and TRBJ2-3, is as follows: GAGVSQSPSNKVTEKGKDVELRCDPISGHTALYWYRQSLGQGLEFLIYFQGNSAPDKSGLPSDRFSAERTGGSVSTLTIQRTQQEDSAVYLCASSLNGGSQYFGPGTRLTVL.

The genes are TRBV18 and TRBJ1-5; D perhaps matches TRBD1 (5 bases). The CDR3 contains 14 residues. Germline V gene data show CDR1 as KGHSH and CDR2 as LQKENI. Trimming cost V 3 bases and J 5 bases, with 11 bases left between them. The CDR3 protein is CASSPRAGDQPQHF. The CDR3 nucleotides are TGTGCCAGCTCACCCAGGGCGGGAGATCAGCCCCAGCATTTT. Using reference TRBV18 and TRBJ1-5 for the parts outside the CDR3, the full variable domain is NAGVMQNPRHLVRRRGQEARLRCSPMKGHSHVYWYRQLPEEGLKFMVYLQKENIIDESGMPKERFSAEFPKEGPSILRIQQVVRGDSAAYFCASSPRAGDQPQHFGDGTRLSIL.

This sequence joins TRBV2 and TRBJ2-7; perhaps TRBD1 as D (5 bases). Germline V gene sequence: CDR1 SNHLY, CDR2 FYNNEI. The CDR3 consists of 13 residues. Trimming removed 10 bases from V and 0 bases from J, with 13 bases in between. CDR3 coding DNA: TGTGCCATCCTAAGGGGAAACTCCTACGAGCAGTACTTC. It encodes CAILRGNSYEQYF.

The chain has TRBV5-1 and TRBJ1-5; D not resolved. This CDR3 spans 15 amino acids. Germline V gene sequence: CDR1 SGHRS, CDR2 YFSETQ. V lost 1 base, J lost 6 bases, and 14 bases lay in between. As DNA, the CDR3 is TGCGCCAGCAGCTTGACGGCGGAGTTCGGTCAGCCCCAGCATTTT. Amino acid sequence: CASSLTAEFGQPQHF. The full variable domain, in which reference TRBV5-1 and TRBJ1-5 provide the parts outside the CDR3, is KAGVTQTPRYLIKTRGQQVTLSCSPISGHRSVSWYQQTPGQGLQFLFEYFSETQRNKGNFPGRFSGRQFSNSRSEMNVSTLELGDSALYLCASSLTAEFGQPQHFGDGTRLSIL.

V gene TRBV7-9 combines with J gene TRBJ2-2; 9 nucleotides line up with TRBD1. The CDR3 consists of 15 residues. Trimming cost V 5 bases and J 7 bases; bases outside gene matches: 8. From germline, CDR1 is SEHNR and CDR2 FQNEAQ (reference sequence). As DNA, the CDR3 is TGTGCCAGCAGCAGACCTACAGGGGGCAGCGGGGAGCTGTTTTTT. This codes for CASSRPTGGSGELFF.

V usage is TRBV10-3 and J usage is TRBJ1-3; D remains unclear. The germline V gene has CDR1 ENHRY and CDR2 SYGVKD. Trimming stripped 5 bases from V and 1 base from J, with 9 bases between. The CDR3 has 14 residues. Here the CDR3 reads CAISPSTSGNTIYF. In DNA, the CDR3 is TGTGCCATCAGTCCTTCGACATCTGGAAACACCATATATTTT.

This clone has just a few counts. V and J are TRBV6-5 and TRBJ2-1; possibly TRBD2 for D (6 bases). Trimming removed 5 bases at V and 9 bases at J, with 8 bases between. CDR3 length: 11 residues. The germline CDR1 and CDR2 sequences are MNHEY and SVGAGI. The CDR3: CASSNSGEQFF. In DNA, the CDR3 is TGTGCCAGCAGTAATAGCGGTGAGCAGTTCTTC.

V and J are TRBV4-1 and TRBJ2-7; 7 bases align to TRBD1. V was pared by 3 bases and J by 0 bases, with 11 bases of the junction left unmatched. This CDR3 has 17 amino acids. Germline lookup yields CDR1 MGHRA and CDR2 YSYEKL. CDR3 DNA: TGCGCCAGCAGCCACCTGCACGGGACAGTGGGCTCCTACGAGCAGTACTTC. This codes for CASSHLHGTVGSYEQYF.

The V call is TRBV27, the J call TRBJ1-1; 12 bases match TRBD1. V was pared by 5 bases and J by 11 bases, with 15 bases of the junction left unmatched. Germline lookup yields CDR1 MNHEY and CDR2 SMNVEV (reference sequence). The CDR3 is 16 residues long. This CDR3 is CASSLFRDRGPGEAFF. CDR3 sequence (DNA): TGTGCCAGCAGTCTCTTCCGGGACAGGGGGCCCGGGGAGGCTTTCTTT.